One T cell receptor (beta chain) is described in this entry. The sample comes from a study of control samples from healthy donors and cancer patients. Some clones are missing from TCRdb's copy, which holds only in-frame ones; the method was immunoSEQ multiplex PCR. The top ten hold 6% to 9.5% of the sample, which has 130,000 or so clones, about nine tenths seen once. The clonotype was recovered from a man aged 45-65 years with head and neck cancer. Material: PBMCs.

CDR3 region: CSVRGAGAGADTQYF. CDR3 nucleotide sequence: TGCAGCGTTAGGGGGGCAGGGGCCGGGGCAGATACGCAGTATTTT. The gene calls are TRBV29-1 and TRBJ2-3; possibly TRBD1 or TRBD2 for D (6 bases each). Trimming left V 5 bases short and J 4 bases short, with 19 bases between. This CDR3 comprises 15 residues. Germline loops: CDR1 SQVTM, CDR2 ANQGSEA.